The text below deals with one TCR beta chain. The table came from immunoSEQ multiplex PCR; TCRdb's copy has only in-frame clones and leaves some out. The sample carries approximately 240,000 clones, just under 85% recorded once. The sample is drawn from a study of blood T cell repertoires in COVID-19. J was trimmed by 0 bases and V by 6 bases; bases with no gene match: 6. Germline V gives CDR1 LGHDT, CDR2 YNNKEL (reference sequence). The CDR3 totals 15 residues. This chain connects TRBV3-1 (or the pseudogene TRBV3-2) to TRBJ2-7, with 9 bases aligning to TRBD2. The source of this sequence is a woman in her sixties or seventies with active or convalescent COVID-19. The sequenced sample consisted of peripheral blood. In nucleotides, the CDR3 is TGTGCCAGCAGTTATAGTAGCGGGAGCTCCTACGAGCAGTACTTC. This sequence encodes CASSYSSGSSYEQYF.